This T cell receptor (beta chain) was recorded in a study of B cell selection in AIRE deficiency. Study outcomes and limitations: Around 31% of healthy-donor shared Treg TCRbeta sequences appeared in patient Tconv cells. AIRE-deficient Tconv and Treg repertoires matched healthy donors in TCRBV, CDR3 length, diversity. Shared Treg sequences had shorter CDR3s, biased toward rearrangements with few non-templated insertions.

Sequencing used immunoSEQ multiplex PCR; TCRdb keeps in-frame clones, though not all of them. The sample includes about 25,000 clones, roughly 96% of them seen just once. Conventional CD4 T cells were sorted as CD4+CD127+ cells. Unrelated healthy donors provided the controls. CDR3 length: 15 amino acids. CDR1 is KGHSH and CDR2 is LQKENI in the germline V gene. V lost 0 bases and J 3 bases, leaving 12 bases between the germline ends. Concerning this clone: Its antigen is unidentified.

This receptor was obtained from a human donor in good health. The chain employs TRBV18 and TRBJ2-7; tentative D call: TRBD2 (5 bases). Sequencing was carried out using CD4+CD127+ conventional T cells sorted from PBMCs. Here the CDR3 DNA reads TGTGCCAGCTCACCACCAGAGGGTAGTGTCTACGAGCAGTACTTC. Its translation is CASSPPEGSVYEQYF.